The rows below give T cell receptor beta chains drawn from one sample of a study of shared clonotypes between healthy human individuals. Repertoires were generated with immunoSEQ multiplex PCR, while TCRdb's copy carries only in-frame clones and drops some. The sample has some 1 million clones, about 80% seen once. Input material: memory CD4+ T cells sorted from blood. The source is a man in his late teens or twenties in good health. CDR3s include the opening cysteine and the closing phenylalanine or tryptophan. A D gene is named only where the DNA matches it firmly. A row's size may be missing; if present it is once, few, many or a size class.

v_gene: TRBV28
abundance: once
j_gene: TRBJ2-3
d_gene: -
CDR3nt: TGTGCCAGCAGTTCCGGGGGGCTTAACACAGATACGCAGTATTTT
CDR3aa: CASSSGGLNTDTQYF

v_gene: TRBV5-4
abundance: -
j_gene: TRBJ2-2
d_gene: -
CDR3nt: TGTGCCAGCAGCTTTATGGGGGCCGCGAGGACCGGGGAGCTGTTTTTT
CDR3aa: CASSFMGAARTGELFF

v_gene: TRBV5-6
abundance: -
j_gene: TRBJ1-6
d_gene: -
CDR3nt: TGTGCCAGCAGCTTGGTGTCAGCCAATTCACCCCTCCACTTT
CDR3aa: CASSLVSANSPLHF

v_gene: TRBV18
abundance: -
j_gene: TRBJ2-7
d_gene: -
CDR3nt: TGTGCCAGCTCACCACGAGTAGGCAGCTCCTACGAGCAGTACTTC
CDR3aa: CASSPRVGSSYEQYF

v_gene: TRBV5-4
abundance: -
j_gene: TRBJ2-7
d_gene: -
CDR3nt: TGTGCCAGCAGCCTGGACGGATACGAGCAGTACTTC
CDR3aa: CASSLDGYEQYF

v_gene: TRBV2
abundance: -
j_gene: TRBJ2-5
d_gene: TRBD2
CDR3nt: TGTGCCAGCAGTGGACTAGCGGGGCTGCGGGAGACCCAGTACTTC
CDR3aa: CASSGLAGLRETQYF

v_gene: TRBV6-1
abundance: -
j_gene: TRBJ2-3
d_gene: -
CDR3nt: TGTGCCAGCGGGGGGCGCATAGATACGCAGTATTTT
CDR3aa: CASGGRIDTQYF

v_gene: TRBV7-9
abundance: -
j_gene: TRBJ2-2
d_gene: -
CDR3nt: TGTGCCAGCAGCTTGAGCGCCACCGGGGAGCTGTTTTTT
CDR3aa: CASSLSATGELFF

v_gene: TRBV18
abundance: few
j_gene: TRBJ2-7
d_gene: TRBD1
CDR3nt: TGTGCCAGCTCACCATGGGACAGGGTTCTAAACGAGCAGTACTTC
CDR3aa: CASSPWDRVLNEQYF

v_gene: TRBV28
abundance: -
j_gene: TRBJ1-1
d_gene: -
CDR3nt: TGTGCCAGCAGTTCGGCAGGGTTGGGCACTGAAGCTTTCTTT
CDR3aa: CASSSAGLGTEAFF

v_gene: TRBV5-1
abundance: few
j_gene: TRBJ2-1
d_gene: -
CDR3nt: TGCGCCAGCAGCTTGGAAGGGGCCCAGTTCTTC
CDR3aa: CASSLEGAQFF

v_gene: TRBV6-1
abundance: -
j_gene: TRBJ2-4
d_gene: -
CDR3nt: TGTGCCAGCAGGTTATCCACAGGGGCCAAAAACATTCAGTACTTC
CDR3aa: CASRLSTGAKNIQYF

v_gene: TRBV5-8
abundance: -
j_gene: TRBJ1-6
d_gene: -
CDR3nt: TGTGCCAGCAGCTTGGACAGGCAGTCACCCCTCCACTTT
CDR3aa: CASSLDRQSPLHF

v_gene: TRBV6-1
abundance: -
j_gene: TRBJ2-7
d_gene: -
CDR3nt: TGTGCCAGCAGTGAAAGAAACTACGAGCAGTACTTC
CDR3aa: CASSERNYEQYF

v_gene: TRBV4-3
abundance: -
j_gene: TRBJ2-7
d_gene: TRBD1
CDR3nt: TGCGCCAGCAGCGGAACCTGGACAGGGAGCTCCTACGAGCAGTACTTC
CDR3aa: CASSGTWTGSSYEQYF

v_gene: TRBV2
abundance: -
j_gene: TRBJ2-5
d_gene: -
CDR3nt: TGTGCCAGCAGCGACCAGGGCTCCTGGGAGACCCAGTACTTC
CDR3aa: CASSDQGSWETQYF